The 7 T cell receptor beta chains reported below all come from one sample, sequenced in a study of T cell changes during pregnancy in multiple sclerosis. Profiled with immunoSEQ multiplex PCR; TCRdb holds only in-frame clones, not every one. The table records about 48,000 clones, roughly 92% of them present only once. The sample consisted of CD4+ T cells from peripheral blood mononuclear cells, taken in the second trimester of pregnancy. All receptors come from a female donor in good health, enrolled as a control in a pregnancy study.

This chain joins TRBV7-2 and TRBJ1-2; D is undetermined. The CDR3 extends over 16 amino acids. V was trimmed by 7 bases and J by 2 bases, leaving 20 bases between them. Germline CDR1 reads SGHTA; CDR2 reads FQGNSA. The CDR3 DNA is TGTGCCAGCACTGGGTGGAGGGAACGGAGGAACTATGGCTACACCTTC. Its protein is CASTGWRERRNYGYTF.

The chain uses TRBV21-1 and TRBJ2-7; the table's TRBD1 call for D was not verified on the DNA. TRBV21-1 is marked as a pseudogene. The CDR3 has 15 residues. Written as DNA, the CDR3 is TGTGCCAGCAGCAACCCAGGGACAGCCATCAACGAGCAGTACTTC. Translated, it gives CASSNPGTAINEQYF.

The chain carries TRBV7-8 and TRBJ2-1; D is ambiguous. The V end lost 7 bases, the J end lost 6 bases, and 10 bases lay between the germline ends. Germline V gene data show CDR1 as SGHVS and CDR2 as FQNEAQ. The CDR3 contains 12 residues. CDR3 region: CASTTVGNEQFF. The CDR3, as DNA: TGTGCCAGCACTACAGTGGGCAATGAGCAGTTCTTC.

The chain couples TRBV10-3 to TRBJ2-7; 12 positions match TRBD2. J was trimmed by 0 bases and V by 5 bases; bases with no gene match: 5. This CDR3 has 16 amino acids. In germline, CDR1 is ENHRY, CDR2 SYGVKD. DNA of the CDR3: TGTGCCATCAGTCTAGCGGGGGGGCGTAGCTCCTACGAGCAGTACTTC. This encodes CAISLAGGRSSYEQYF.

The chain joins TRBV6-6 to TRBJ2-5; D gene ambiguous. This CDR3 comprises 11 residues. Germline V gives CDR1 MNHNY, CDR2 SVGAGI (reference sequence). Between the trimmed V and J ends, which lost 2 bases and 6 bases, there was a span of 4 bases. CDR3 DNA: TGTGCCAGCAGTTACGAGAAGACCCAGTACTTC. Translating gives CASSYEKTQYF.

J is TRBJ2-1 and V is TRBV5-1; the match to TRBD2 covers 14 bases. The junction had 4 bases not matched to a gene; V was cut back by 6 bases and J by 8 bases. CDR3 size: 14 residues. Germline V gene lookup returns CDR1 SGHRS and CDR2 YFSETQ. CDR3 residues: CASTGTSGSYEQFF. In DNA, the CDR3 is TGCGCCAGCACTGGGACTAGCGGGAGCTATGAGCAGTTCTTC.

This chain joins TRBV5-5 and TRBJ2-5, with 9 nucleotides matching TRBD1. The CDR3 length is 13 residues. J was trimmed by 3 bases and V by 4 bases; bases with no gene match: 1. Germline assignment: CDR1 SGHKS and CDR2 YYEKEE (reference sequence). The CDR3 spells CASSRDREETQYF. CDR3 nucleotides: TGTGCCAGCAGCCGGGACAGGGAAGAGACCCAGTACTTC.